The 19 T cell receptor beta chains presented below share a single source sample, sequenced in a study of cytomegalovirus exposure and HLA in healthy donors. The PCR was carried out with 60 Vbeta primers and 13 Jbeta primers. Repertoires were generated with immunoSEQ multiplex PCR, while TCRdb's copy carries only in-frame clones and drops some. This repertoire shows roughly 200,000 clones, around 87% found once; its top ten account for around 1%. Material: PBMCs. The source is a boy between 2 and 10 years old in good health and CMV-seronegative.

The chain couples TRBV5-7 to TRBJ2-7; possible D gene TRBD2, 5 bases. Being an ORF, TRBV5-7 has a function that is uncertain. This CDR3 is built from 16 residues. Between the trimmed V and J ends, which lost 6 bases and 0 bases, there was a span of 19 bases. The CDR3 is CASTWPRGPNSYEQYF. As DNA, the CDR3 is TGTGCCAGCACCTGGCCCCGGGGTCCAAACTCCTACGAGCAGTACTTC.

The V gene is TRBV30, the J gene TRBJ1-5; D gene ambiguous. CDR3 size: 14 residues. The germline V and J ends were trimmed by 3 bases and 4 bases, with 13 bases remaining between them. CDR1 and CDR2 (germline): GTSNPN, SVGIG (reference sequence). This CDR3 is CAWSPQYPNQPQHF. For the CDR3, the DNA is TGTGCCTGGAGCCCACAGTATCCGAATCAGCCCCAGCATTTT.

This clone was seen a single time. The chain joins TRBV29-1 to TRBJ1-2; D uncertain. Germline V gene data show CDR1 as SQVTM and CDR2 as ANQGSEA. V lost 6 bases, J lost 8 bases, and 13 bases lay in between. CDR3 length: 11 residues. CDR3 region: CSVGAGYGYTF. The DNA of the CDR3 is TGCAGCGTCGGTGCGGGGTACGGCTACACCTTC.

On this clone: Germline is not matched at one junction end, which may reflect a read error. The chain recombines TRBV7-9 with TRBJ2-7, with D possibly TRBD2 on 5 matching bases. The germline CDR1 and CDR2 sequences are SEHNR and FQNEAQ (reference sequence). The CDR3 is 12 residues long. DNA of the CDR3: TGTTCCAGCAGCCCCAAAGCGGACCAAGAGTACTTC. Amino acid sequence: CSSSPKADQEYF.

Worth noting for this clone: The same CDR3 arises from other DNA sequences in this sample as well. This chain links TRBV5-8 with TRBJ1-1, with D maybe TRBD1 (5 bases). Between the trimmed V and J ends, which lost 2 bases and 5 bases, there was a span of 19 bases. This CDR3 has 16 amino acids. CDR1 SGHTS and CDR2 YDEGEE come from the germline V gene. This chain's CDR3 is CASSFPPPGGGTEAFF. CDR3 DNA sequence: TGTGCCAGCAGCTTTCCGCCCCCCGGGGGTGGGACTGAAGCTTTCTTT.

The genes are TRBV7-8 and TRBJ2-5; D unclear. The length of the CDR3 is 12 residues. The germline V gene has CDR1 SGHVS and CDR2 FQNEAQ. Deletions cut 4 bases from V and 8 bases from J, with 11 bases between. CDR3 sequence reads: CASSSRRSTQYF. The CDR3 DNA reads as TGTGCCAGCAGCTCTAGAAGGTCAACCCAGTACTTC.

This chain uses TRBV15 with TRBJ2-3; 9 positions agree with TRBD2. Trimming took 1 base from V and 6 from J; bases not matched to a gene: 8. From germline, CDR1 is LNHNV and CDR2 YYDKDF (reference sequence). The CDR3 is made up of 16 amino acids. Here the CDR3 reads CATSRGGRGGLDTQYF. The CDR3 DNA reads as TGTGCCACCAGCAGAGGGGGGCGGGGGGGCCTGGATACGCAGTATTTT.

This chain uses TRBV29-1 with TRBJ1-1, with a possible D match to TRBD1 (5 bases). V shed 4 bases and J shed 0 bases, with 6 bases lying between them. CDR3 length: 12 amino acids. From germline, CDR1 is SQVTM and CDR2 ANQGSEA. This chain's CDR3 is CSVAGLNTEAFF. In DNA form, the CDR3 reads TGCAGCGTTGCAGGGCTGAACACTGAAGCTTTCTTT.

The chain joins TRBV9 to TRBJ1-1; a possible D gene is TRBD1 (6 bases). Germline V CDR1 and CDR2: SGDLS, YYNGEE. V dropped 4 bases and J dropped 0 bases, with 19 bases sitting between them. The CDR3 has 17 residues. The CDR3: CASSISGGAQMNTEAFF. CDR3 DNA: TGTGCCAGCAGCATATCTGGGGGGGCGCAGATGAACACTGAAGCTTTCTTT.

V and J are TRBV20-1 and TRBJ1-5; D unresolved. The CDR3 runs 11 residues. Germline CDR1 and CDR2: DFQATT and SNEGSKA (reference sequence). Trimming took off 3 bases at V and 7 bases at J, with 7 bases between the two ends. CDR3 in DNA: TGCAGTGCTAGCGGGGAGCAGCCCCAGCATTTT. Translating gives CSASGEQPQHF.

CDR3 protein: CASSFRVDTGELFF. CDR3 DNA: TGTGCCAGCAGCTTCAGGGTCGACACCGGGGAGCTGTTTTTT. The chain has TRBV5-5 and TRBJ2-2; maybe TRBD1 (5 bases). CDR1 and CDR2 (germline): SGHKS, YYEKEE (reference sequence). This CDR3 region has 14 residues. The germline V and J ends were trimmed by 2 bases and 3 bases, with 8 bases remaining between them.

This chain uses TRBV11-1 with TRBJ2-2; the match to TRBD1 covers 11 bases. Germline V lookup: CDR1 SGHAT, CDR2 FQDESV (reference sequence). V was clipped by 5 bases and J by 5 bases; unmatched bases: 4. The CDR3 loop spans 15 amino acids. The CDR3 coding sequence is TGTGCCAGCAGCCCGGACAGGGGGCAAACCGGGGAGCTGTTTTTT. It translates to CASSPDRGQTGELFF.

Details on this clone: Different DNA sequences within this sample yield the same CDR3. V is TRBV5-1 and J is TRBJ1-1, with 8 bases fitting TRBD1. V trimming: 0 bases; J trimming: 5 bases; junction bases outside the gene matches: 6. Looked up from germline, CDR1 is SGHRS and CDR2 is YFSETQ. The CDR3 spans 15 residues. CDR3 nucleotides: TGCGCCAGCAGCTTGGTCACAGGGGGGTCAACTGAAGCTTTCTTT. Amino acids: CASSLVTGGSTEAFF.

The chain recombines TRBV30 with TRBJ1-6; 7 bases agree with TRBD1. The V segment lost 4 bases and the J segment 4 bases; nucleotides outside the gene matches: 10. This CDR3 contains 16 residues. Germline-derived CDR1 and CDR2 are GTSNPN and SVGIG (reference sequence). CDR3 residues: CAWTKDRTIYNSPLHF. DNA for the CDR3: TGTGCCTGGACTAAGGACAGGACCATTTATAATTCACCCCTCCACTTT.

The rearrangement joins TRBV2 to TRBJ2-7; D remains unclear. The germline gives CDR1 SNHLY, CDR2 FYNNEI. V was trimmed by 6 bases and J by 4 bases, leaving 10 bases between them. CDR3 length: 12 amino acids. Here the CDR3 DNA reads TGTGCCAGCAGCGTTACAGATTACGAGCAGTACTTC. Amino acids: CASSVTDYEQYF.

In DNA, the CDR3 is TGTGCCAGCAAACCGCAGGGTGTTAGTTCTGGGGCCAACGTCCTGACTTTC. Translating gives CASKPQGVSSGANVLTF. This chain joins TRBV28 and TRBJ2-6; D is possibly TRBD1 (5 bases). Germline values: CDR1 MDHEN, CDR2 SYDVKM. Trimming pared 7 bases from V and 1 base from J, leaving 17 bases between. The CDR3 is 17 amino acids.

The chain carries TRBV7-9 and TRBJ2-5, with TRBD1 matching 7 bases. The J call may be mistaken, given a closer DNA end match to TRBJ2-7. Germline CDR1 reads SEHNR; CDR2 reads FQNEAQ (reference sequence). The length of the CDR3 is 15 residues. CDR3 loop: CASSSKTTGSREQYF. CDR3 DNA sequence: TGTGCCAGCAGCTCAAAAACGACAGGGAGTCGCGAGCAGTACTTC.

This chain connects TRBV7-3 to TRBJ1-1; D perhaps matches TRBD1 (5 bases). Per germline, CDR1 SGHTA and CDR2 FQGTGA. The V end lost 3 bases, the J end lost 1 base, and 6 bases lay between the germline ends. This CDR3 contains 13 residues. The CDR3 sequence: CASSLTANTEAFF. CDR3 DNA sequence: TGTGCCAGCAGCTTGACAGCGAACACTGAAGCTTTCTTT.

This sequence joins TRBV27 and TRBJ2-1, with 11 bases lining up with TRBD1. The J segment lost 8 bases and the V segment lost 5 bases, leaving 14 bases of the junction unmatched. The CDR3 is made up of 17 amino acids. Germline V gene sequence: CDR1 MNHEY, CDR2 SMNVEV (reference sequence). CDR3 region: CASSPQPDRGLSYEQFF. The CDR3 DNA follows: TGTGCCAGCAGTCCCCAACCGGACAGGGGGCTTAGCTATGAGCAGTTCTTC.